This T cell receptor beta chain was retrieved from a study of identical twins (dated by TCRdb to the mid-2010s). The study in broad terms: TCR alpha and beta repertoires from monozygotic twins, unrelated adults of various ages and cord blood were deep-sequenced to test whether fetal clonotypes persist. Replicate twin experiments were performed at different times using different library preparation protocols to rule out contamination. Results the study describes overall, beyond this receptor: Out-of-frame TCR alpha sharing in monozygotic twins was systematically underestimated by recombination models, whereas sharing between unrelated individuals was in agreement with the recombination models. Fewer insertions were carried by abundant cord blood beta clonotypes; a weaker similar trend was observed in young adult naive repertoires, while no such trend was observed in memory repertoires. Compared with coincidental sharing between unrelated individuals, an excess of low generation-probability sequences was observed among out-of-frame TCR alpha sequences shared between twins. Zero-insertion analyses could be partly confounded by invariant T cells such as MAIT and iNKT, though diverse VJ usage argued against such confounding for most clonotypes. Because the same donors could not be followed over many years, the conclusions depended on cross-sectional statistical analysis. The excess sharing between twins in beta out-of-frame sequences was weaker because fewer shared sequences reduced the signal-to-noise ratio.

In regard to this clonotype: What this receptor recognizes is not known. No base quality values were provided; no much bigger clone lies one nucleotide off.

Taken from cysteine to phenylalanine, the CDR3 has 16 residues. The DNA shown is the 48-base CDR3, in frame from base 1. Trimming takes 5 bases from V and 5 bases from J, and the germline ends sit 21 bases apart. Taken from the germline V gene, the CDR1 and CDR2 loops are SNHLY and FYNNEI. Every donor was a healthy Caucasian. Three pairs of female monozygotic twins, all aged about 18 to 29 years, were included in the twin cohort. The RNA used for TCR libraries was isolated from peripheral blood mononuclear cells. To prepare the library, 5' RACE was applied. Instrument on record: Illumina HiSeq 2000. A universal primer binding site was added through template switching, and the final cDNA carried a unique molecular identifier so that TCR cDNA molecules could be counted accurately. First-strand cDNA for TCR alpha and beta chains was synthesized from specific primers in the conserved constant-segment region. To control for contamination, each cDNA library was double barcoded with a SMART-Mk sample barcode plus Illumina barcodes. TruSeq adapter sequences and Illumina sample barcodes were added in two successive PCR steps. The Illumina HiSeq platform was used with custom primers to sequence TCR alpha and beta cDNA libraries. The study's processing was this. Unique molecular identifiers were extracted from raw reads with MiGEC, and CDR3 positions were determined with MiXCR. For each individual, recombination models were inferred using an EM algorithm with the repgenHMM and IGoR tools. Shared clonotype analysis was performed with the tcR package in R, normalizing sharing by the product of cloneset sizes. To study raw recombination without the effects of thymic and clonal selection, out-of-frame nonproductive sequences were analyzed. Starting from the raw public reads, TCRdb applied fastp trimming at Q25, assembled clones with MiXCR and retained in-frame beta chains. CDR3 protein duplicates are merged, each entry listing the most common genes and DNA. The V and J calls shown here were made by TCRdb, not taken from the authors' results. A total of some 900,000 distinct CDR3 sequences appear in this sample, roughly an eighth of them only once. The top ten clones comprise around 1.5% of the sample.

This same sample was also taken into another study, of yellow fever vaccine responses in identical twins. As described in the second report: According to the authors, the vaccine-induced T cell response in identical twins seemed to be partly convergent and partly specific to each individual. In the study, vaccine-responding T cell clones were precisely tracked in identical twins.

The clonotype originates from a woman aged 18-29 years in good health. This sequence uses TRBV2 and TRBJ2-5, with the D call perhaps TRBD1 or TRBD2, each one matching 6 bases. Sequenced input: PBMCs. The DNA is TGTGCCAGCAGTAAAGAGGGGGGAGTGGCTGTGGAGACCCAGTACTTC. This translates into CASSKEGGVAVETQYF.